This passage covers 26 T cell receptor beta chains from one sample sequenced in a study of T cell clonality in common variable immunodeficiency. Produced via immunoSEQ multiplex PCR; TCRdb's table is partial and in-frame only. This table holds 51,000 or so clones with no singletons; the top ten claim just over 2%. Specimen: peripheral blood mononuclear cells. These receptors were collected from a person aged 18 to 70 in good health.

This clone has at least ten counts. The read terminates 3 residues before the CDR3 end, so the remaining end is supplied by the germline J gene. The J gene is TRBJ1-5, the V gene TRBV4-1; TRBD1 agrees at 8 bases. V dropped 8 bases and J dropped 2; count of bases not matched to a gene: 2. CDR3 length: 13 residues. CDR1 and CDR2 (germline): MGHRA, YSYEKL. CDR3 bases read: TGCGCCAGCGGGGGACAGGGCAATCAGCCC. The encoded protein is CASGGQGNQP. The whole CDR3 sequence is CASGGQGNQPQHF.

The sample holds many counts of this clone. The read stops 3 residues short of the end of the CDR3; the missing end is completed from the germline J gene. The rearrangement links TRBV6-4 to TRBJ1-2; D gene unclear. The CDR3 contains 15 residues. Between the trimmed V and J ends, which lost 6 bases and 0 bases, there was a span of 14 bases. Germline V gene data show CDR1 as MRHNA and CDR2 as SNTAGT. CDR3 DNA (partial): TGTGCCAGCAGCCAAACAGCAAAGGCTAACTATGGC. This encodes CASSQTAKANYG. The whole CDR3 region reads CASSQTAKANYGYTF.

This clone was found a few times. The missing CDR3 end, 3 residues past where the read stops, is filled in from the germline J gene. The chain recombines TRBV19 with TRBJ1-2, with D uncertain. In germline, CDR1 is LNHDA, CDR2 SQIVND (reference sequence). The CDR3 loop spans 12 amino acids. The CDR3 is CASSSASYDYTF. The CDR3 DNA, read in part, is TGTGCCAGTAGTTCCGCCTCCTACGAC. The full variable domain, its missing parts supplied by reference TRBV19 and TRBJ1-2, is DGGITQSPKYLFRKEGQNVTLSCEQNLNHDAMYWYRQDPGQGLRLIYYSQIVNDFQKGDIAEGYSVSREKKESFPLTVTSAQKNPTAFYLCASSSASYDYTFGSGTRLTVV.

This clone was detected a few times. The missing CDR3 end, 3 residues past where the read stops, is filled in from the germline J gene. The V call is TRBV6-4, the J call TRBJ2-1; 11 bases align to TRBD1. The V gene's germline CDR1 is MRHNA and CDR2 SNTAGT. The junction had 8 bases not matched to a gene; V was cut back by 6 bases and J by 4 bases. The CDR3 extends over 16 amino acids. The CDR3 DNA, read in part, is TGTGCCAGCAGCGATGGGACAGGGGGTGGGTACAATGAG. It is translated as CASSDGTGGGYNE. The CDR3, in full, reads CASSDGTGGGYNEQFF.

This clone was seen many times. The CDR3 protein is CASNRASAYEQYF. Partial CDR3 DNA: TGTGCCAGCAACCGCGCTAGTGCCTACGAG. The chain is built from TRBV6-2 or TRBV6-3 and TRBJ2-7; no clear D. The read ends 3 residues early relative to the CDR3; the germline J gene fills the gap. CDR1 and CDR2 (germline): MNHEY, SVGEGT. The V gene lost 7 bases and the J gene lost 2 bases, with 12 bases spanning the gap. The CDR3 length is 13 residues.

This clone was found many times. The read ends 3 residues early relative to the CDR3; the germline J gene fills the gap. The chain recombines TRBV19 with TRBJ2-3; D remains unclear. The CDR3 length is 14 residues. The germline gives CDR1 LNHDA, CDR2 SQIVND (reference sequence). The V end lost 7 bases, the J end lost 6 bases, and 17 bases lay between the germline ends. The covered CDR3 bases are TGTGCCAGTACCCTATCAGGCTCTGGGGATACG. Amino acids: CASTLSGSGDT. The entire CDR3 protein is CASTLSGSGDTQYF.

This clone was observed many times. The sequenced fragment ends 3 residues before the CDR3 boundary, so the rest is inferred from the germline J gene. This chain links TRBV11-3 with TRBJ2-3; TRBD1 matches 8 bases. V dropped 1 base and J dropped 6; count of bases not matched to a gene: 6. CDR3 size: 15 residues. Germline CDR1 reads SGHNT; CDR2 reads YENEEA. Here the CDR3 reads CASSLAGRDRDTQYF. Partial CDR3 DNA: TGTGCCAGCAGCTTAGCAGGGCGGGACAGGGATACG.

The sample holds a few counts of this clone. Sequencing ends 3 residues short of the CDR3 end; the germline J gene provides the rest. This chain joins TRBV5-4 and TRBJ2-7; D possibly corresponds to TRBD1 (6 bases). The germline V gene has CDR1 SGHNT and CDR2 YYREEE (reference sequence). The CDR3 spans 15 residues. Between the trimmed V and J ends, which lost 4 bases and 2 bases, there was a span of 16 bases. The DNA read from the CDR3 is TGTGCCAGCAGCCCAGGACAGAGCCGGGCCTACGAG. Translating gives CASSPGQSRAYE. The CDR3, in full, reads CASSPGQSRAYEQYF.

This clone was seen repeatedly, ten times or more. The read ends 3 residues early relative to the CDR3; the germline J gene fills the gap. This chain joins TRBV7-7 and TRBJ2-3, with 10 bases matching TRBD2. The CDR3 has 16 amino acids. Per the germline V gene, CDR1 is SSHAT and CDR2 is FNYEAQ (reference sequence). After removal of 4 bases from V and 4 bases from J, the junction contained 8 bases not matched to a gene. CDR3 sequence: CASSSSSGSGSDTQYF. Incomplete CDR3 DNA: TGTGCCAGCAGCTCTTCTAGCGGGAGCGGGTCAGATACG.

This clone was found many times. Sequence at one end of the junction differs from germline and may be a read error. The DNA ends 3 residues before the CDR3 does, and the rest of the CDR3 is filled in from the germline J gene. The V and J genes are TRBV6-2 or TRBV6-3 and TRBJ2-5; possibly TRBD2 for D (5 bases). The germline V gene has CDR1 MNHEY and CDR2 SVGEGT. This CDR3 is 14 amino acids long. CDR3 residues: CASNYSDSRGTQYF. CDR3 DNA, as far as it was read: TGTGCCAGCAATTACTCGGATTCTCGGGGGACC.

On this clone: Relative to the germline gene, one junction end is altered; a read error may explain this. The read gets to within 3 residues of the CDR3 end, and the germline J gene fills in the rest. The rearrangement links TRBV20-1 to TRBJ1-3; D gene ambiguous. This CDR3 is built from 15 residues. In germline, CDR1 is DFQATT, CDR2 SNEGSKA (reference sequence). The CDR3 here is CTARRYQNSGNTIYF. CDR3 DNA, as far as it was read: TGCACTGCTAGAAGGTATCAGAACTCTGGAAACACC.

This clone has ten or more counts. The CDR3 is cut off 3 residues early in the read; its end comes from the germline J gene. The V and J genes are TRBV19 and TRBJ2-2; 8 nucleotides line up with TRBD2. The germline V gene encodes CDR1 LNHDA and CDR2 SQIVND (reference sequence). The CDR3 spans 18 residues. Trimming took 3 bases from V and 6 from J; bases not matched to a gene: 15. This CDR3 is CASSMLPREAVISGELFF. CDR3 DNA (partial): TGTGCCAGTAGTATGTTACCGCGGGAGGCCGTAATTTCCGGGGAG.

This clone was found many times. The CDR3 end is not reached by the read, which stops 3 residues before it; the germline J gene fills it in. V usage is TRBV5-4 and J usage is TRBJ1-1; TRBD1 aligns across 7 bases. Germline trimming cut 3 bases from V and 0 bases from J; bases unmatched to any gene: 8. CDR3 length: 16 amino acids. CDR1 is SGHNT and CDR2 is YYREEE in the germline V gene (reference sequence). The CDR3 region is CASSWDSINMNTEAFF. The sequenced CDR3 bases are TGTGCCAGCAGCTGGGACAGTATTAACATGAACACTGAA. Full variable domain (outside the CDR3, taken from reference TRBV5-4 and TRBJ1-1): ETGVTQSPTHLIKTRGQQVTLRCSSQSGHNTVSWYQQALGQGPQFIFQYYREEENGRGNFPPRFSGLQFPNYSSELNVNALELDDSALYLCASSWDSINMNTEAFFGQGTRLTVV.

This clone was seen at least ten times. The CDR3 DNA, read in part, is TGTGCCAGCTCGGCAGGGAGAGGCAATCAGCCC. As protein: CASSAGRGNQP. The whole CDR3 region reads CASSAGRGNQPQHF. J is TRBJ1-5 and V is TRBV2; TRBD1 might be the D (5 bases). The read ends 3 residues early relative to the CDR3; the germline J gene fills the gap. Germline assignment: CDR1 SNHLY and CDR2 FYNNEI. The CDR3 sequence is 14 residues long. Trimming cost V 8 bases and J 2 bases, with 13 bases left between them. The complete variable domain, with remaining parts taken from reference TRBV2 and TRBJ1-5, reads EPEVTQTPSHQVTQMGQEVILRCVPISNHLYFYWYRQILGQKVEFLVSFYNNEISEKSEIFDDQFSVERPDGSNFTLKIRSTKLEDSAMYFCASSAGRGNQPQHFGDGTRLSIL.

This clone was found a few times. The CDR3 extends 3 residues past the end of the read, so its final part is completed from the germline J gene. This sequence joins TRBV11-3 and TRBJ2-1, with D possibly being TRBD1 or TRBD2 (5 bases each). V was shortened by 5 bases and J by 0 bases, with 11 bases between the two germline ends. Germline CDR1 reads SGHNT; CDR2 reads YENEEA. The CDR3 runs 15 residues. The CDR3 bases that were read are TGTGCCAGCAGCGAAGGGGAGAGCTCCTACAATGAG. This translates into CASSEGESSYNE. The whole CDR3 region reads CASSEGESSYNEQFF. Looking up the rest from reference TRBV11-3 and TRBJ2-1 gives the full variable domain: EAGVVQSPRYKIIEKKQPVAFWCNPISGHNTLYWYLQNLGQGPELLIRYENEEAVDDSQLPKDRFSAERLKGVDSTLKIQPAELGDSAVYLCASSEGESSYNEQFFGPGTRLTVL.

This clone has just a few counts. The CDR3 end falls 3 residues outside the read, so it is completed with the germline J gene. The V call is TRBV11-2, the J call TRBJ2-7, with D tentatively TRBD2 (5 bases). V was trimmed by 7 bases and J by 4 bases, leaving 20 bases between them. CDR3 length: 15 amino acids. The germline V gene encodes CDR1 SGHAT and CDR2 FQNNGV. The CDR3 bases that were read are TGTGCCAGCACCGAAATTTGGCAAAGAGGGTACGAG. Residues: CASTEIWQRGYE. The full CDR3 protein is CASTEIWQRGYEQYF.

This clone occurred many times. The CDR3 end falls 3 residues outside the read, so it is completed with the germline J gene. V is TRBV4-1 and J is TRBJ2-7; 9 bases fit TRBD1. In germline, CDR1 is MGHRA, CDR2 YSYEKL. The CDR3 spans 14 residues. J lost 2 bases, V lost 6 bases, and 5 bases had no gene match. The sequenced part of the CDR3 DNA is TGCGCCAGCAGTTACCGGGACAGGGCCTACGAG. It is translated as CASSYRDRAYE. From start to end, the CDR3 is CASSYRDRAYEQYF.

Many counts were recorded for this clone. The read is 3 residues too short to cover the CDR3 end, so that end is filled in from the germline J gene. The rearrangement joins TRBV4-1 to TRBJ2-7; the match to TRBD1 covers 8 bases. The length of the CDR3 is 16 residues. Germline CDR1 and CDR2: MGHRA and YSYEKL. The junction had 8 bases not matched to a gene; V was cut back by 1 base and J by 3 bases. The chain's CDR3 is CASSQAWAQGGYEQYF. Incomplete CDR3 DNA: TGCGCCAGCAGCCAAGCCTGGGCACAGGGGGGCTACGAG.

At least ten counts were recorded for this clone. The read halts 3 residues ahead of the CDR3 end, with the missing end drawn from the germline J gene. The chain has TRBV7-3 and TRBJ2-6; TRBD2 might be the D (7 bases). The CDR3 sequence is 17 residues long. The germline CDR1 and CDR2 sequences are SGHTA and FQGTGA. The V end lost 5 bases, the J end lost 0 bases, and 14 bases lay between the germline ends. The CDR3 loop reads CASSQGGGPSGANVLTF. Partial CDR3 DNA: TGTGCCAGCAGCCAAGGGGGGGGGCCCTCTGGGGCCAACGTC.

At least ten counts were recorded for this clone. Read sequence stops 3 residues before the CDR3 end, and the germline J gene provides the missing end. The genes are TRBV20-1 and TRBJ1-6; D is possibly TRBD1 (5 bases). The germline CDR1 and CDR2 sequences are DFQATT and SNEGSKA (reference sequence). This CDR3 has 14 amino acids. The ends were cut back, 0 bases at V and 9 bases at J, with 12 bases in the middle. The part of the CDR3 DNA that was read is TGCAGTGCTAGAGATGGGGGGGTACGTTCACCC. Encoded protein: CSARDGGVRSP. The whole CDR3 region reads CSARDGGVRSPLHF.

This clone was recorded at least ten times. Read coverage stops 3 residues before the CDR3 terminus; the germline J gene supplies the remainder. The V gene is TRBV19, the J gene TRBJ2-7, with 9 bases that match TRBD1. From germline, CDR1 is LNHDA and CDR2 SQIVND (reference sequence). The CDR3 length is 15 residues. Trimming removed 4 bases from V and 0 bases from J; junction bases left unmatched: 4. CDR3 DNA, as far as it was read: TGTGCCAGTAGTAAGGACAGGGGCTTCTCCTACGAG. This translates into CASSKDRGFSYE. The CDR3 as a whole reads CASSKDRGFSYEQYF.

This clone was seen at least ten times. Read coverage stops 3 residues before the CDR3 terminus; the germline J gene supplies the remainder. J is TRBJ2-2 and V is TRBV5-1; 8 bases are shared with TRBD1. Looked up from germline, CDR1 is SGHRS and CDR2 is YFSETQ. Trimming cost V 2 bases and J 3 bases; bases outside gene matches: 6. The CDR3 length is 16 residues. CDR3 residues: CASSFFQGADTGELFF. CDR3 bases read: TGCGCCAGCAGCTTTTTTCAGGGGGCCGACACCGGGGAG.

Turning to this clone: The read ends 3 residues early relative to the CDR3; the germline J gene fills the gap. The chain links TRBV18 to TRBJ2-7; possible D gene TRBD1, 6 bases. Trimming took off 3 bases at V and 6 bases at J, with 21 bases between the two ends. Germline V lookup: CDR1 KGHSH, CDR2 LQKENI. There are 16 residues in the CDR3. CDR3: CASSPIPGTSSGEQYF. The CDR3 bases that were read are TGTGCCAGCTCACCTATCCCTGGGACATCTTCTGGCGAG.

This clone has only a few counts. The CDR3 sequence is CASSPQGGQKNTEAFF. Incomplete CDR3 DNA: TGCGCCAGCAGCCCCCAGGGAGGCCAGAAAAACACTGAA. This chain links TRBV5-1 with TRBJ1-1, with D perhaps matching TRBD1 (5 bases). The read ends 3 residues before the CDR3 terminus; that terminus is restored from the germline J gene. The V and J ends lost 4 bases and 2 bases respectively, with 18 bases between them. CDR1 and CDR2 from the germline V gene are SGHRS and YFSETQ. This CDR3 spans 16 amino acids.

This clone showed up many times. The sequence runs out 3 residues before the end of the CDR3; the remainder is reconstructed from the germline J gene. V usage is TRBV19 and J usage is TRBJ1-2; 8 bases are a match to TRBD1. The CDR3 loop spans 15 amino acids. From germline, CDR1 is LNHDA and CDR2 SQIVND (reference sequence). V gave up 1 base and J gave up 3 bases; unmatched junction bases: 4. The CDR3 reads CASSIGAGQDYGYTF. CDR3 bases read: TGTGCCAGTAGTATAGGCGCGGGACAGGACTATGGC.

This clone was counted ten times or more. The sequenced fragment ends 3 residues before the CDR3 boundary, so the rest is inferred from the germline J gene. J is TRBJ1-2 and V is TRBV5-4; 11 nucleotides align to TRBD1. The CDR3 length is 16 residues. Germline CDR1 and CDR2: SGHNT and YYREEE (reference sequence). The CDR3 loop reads CASSLFTGQGARGYTF. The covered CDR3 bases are TGTGCCAGCAGCTTGTTCACCGGACAGGGGGCGAGGGGC.